This T cell receptor beta chain was sequenced during a study of blood T cell repertoires in COVID-19. Profiling relied on immunoSEQ multiplex PCR, and the TCRdb table lists in-frame clones only, not all of them. The data contain approximately 180,000 clones, roughly 90% of them singletons. In germline, CDR1 is SEHNR, CDR2 FQNEAQ (reference sequence). V gave up 1 base and J gave up 4 bases; unmatched junction bases: 9. CDR3 size: 16 residues. This clone occurred a few times. This TCR was recovered from a woman aged 45-65 years with acute or convalescent COVID-19. This rearrangement joins TRBV7-9 to TRBJ1-1; TRBD1 aligns across 7 bases. The material sequenced was peripheral blood. This CDR3 is CASSLVLSAGGTEAFF. The CDR3 DNA reads TGTGCCAGCAGCTTAGTCTTGTCGGCAGGGGGCACTGAAGCTTTCTTT.